This T cell receptor (beta chain) was identified during a study of regulatory dendritic cells for organ transplantation. Comment on this clone: The antigen is unknown.

Findings of the study overall: Regulatory dendritic cells appeared to expand memory CD8+ clones less than mature ones. Memory CD8+ T cells were the most oligoclonal; naive cells were highly diverse.

The CDR3 is made up of 14 amino acids. Germline V lookup: CDR1 GTSNPN, CDR2 SVGIG (reference sequence). With 8 bases clipped from V and 8 bases from J, the junction kept 13 bases outside the gene matches. Sorted subsets were CFSE-labeled and cultured approximately 5 days with allogeneic dendritic cells. The data were produced by immunoSEQ multiplex PCR, yet TCRdb's version contains in-frame clones alone and is incomplete. The sample carries 20,000 to 25,000 clones, roughly 87% recorded once. This TCR came from a human donor in good health. The specimen was naive CD4+ T cells from blood cultured with dendritic cells. Subset described: CD45RA+ naive T cells. The rearrangement links TRBV30 to TRBJ1-4; TRBD1 matches 8 bases. The CDR3 DNA reads TGTGCCCGGGACAGGCCTGGATCCCCCGAAAAACTGTTTTTT. Its protein product is CARDRPGSPEKLFF.